The entry that follows covers one T cell receptor beta chain sequence. The sample comes from a study of blood T cell repertoires in COVID-19. Study context: The study drew acute and convalescent COVID-19 samples from the United States, Italy and Spain.

Generated by immunoSEQ multiplex PCR, the TCRdb table keeps only in-frame clones and is missing some. The sample gives about 180,000 clones, about 84% of which show up once; about 18% is in the top ten. Followed longitudinally, the Seattle patients had been enrolled during active infection. Trimming cost V 5 bases and J 0 bases, with 16 bases left between them. Germline lookup yields CDR1 MDHEN and CDR2 SYDVKM. This CDR3 region has 16 residues. The sample taken for sequencing was peripheral blood. The TCR originated in a person aged 65-85 years with COVID-19, enrolled during active disease. The genes are TRBV28 and TRBJ1-2; TRBD1 might be the D (6 bases). The CDR3 DNA follows: TGTGCCAGCAGTCTGACCGAGGGGGTAGCTAACTATGGCTACACCTTC. Its translation is CASSLTEGVANYGYTF.